This T cell receptor (beta chain) derives from a study of shared clonotypes between healthy human individuals. Assay: immunoSEQ multiplex PCR; the TCRdb copy retains only in-frame clones and omits some. The sample has about half a million clones, 79% seen once. Researchers drew on tens of millions of PBMCs for genomic DNA from unsorted samples. Per germline, CDR1 MDHEN and CDR2 SYDVKM. Trimming cost V 5 bases and J 12 bases; bases outside gene matches: 6. This CDR3 region has 11 residues. The chain couples TRBV28 to TRBJ2-7; 8 nucleotides match TRBD1. The sequencing input was PBMCs. This clonotype was obtained from a woman between 40 and 50 years old in good health. Some clones in this sample may be carry-over from other donors' samples. The CDR3 protein is CASSESGTGYF. Written as DNA, the CDR3 is TGTGCCAGCAGTGAATCCGGGACAGGGTACTTC.